The 3 T cell receptor beta chains presented below share a single source sample, sequenced in a study of blood T cell repertoires in COVID-19. Only in-frame clones appear in the TCRdb table, and some are missing; sequencing was by immunoSEQ multiplex PCR. The sample has 120,000 to 150,000 clones, about 87% seen once. The source material was peripheral blood. These receptors were taken from a woman aged 50 to 60 with active or convalescent COVID-19.

This rearrangement joins TRBV5-1 to TRBJ2-6; weak D call: TRBD1 (7 bases). The CDR3 sequence is 17 residues long. Trimming stripped 4 bases from V and 2 bases from J, with 16 bases between. CDR1 is SGHRS and CDR2 is YFSETQ in the germline V gene. CDR3 nucleotide sequence: TGCGCCAGCAGCGTAACAGGGGAGGCGACTGGGGCCAACGTCCTGACTTTC. Its translation: CASSVTGEATGANVLTF.

The J gene is TRBJ2-7, the V gene TRBV18, with 8 positions matching TRBD1. The CDR3 has 15 residues. Germline CDR1 is KGHSH and CDR2 is LQKENI. Losses at the gene ends were 6 bases for V and 0 bases for J; bases not matched to a gene: 7. The CDR3 region has the DNA TGTGCCAGCTCGCCCCCGACAGGGGACTCCTACGAGCAGTACTTC. Its protein is CASSPPTGDSYEQYF.

This clone was detected a few times. The J gene is TRBJ1-2, the V gene TRBV5-1; the match to TRBD1 covers 8 bases. Unmatched junction bases numbered 7, after V lost 0 bases and J lost 3 bases. CDR1 SGHRS and CDR2 YFSETQ come from the germline V gene. This CDR3 spans 16 amino acids. The CDR3 region is CASSLVWGTGDYGYTF. CDR3 DNA: TGCGCCAGCAGCTTGGTGTGGGGGACAGGTGACTATGGCTACACCTTC.